Below, 5 T cell receptor beta chains from the same sample are listed, as sequenced in a study of cytomegalovirus exposure and HLA in healthy donors. A multiplex PCR was run with 60 Vbeta primers and 13 Jbeta primers. The data were produced by immunoSEQ multiplex PCR, yet TCRdb's version contains in-frame clones alone and is incomplete. The table lists a few hundred thousand clones, about 75% of them singletons, with 1.8% in the top ten. Specimen: PBMCs. The receptors were sampled from a woman aged 25-40 years in good health and CMV-seronegative.

This clone was observed a few times. V gene TRBV4-2 combines with J gene TRBJ2-7, with TRBD1 as a possible D gene (6 bases). Looked up from germline, CDR1 is LGHNA and CDR2 is YNFKEQ. V lost 1 base, J lost 2 bases, and 12 bases lay in between. The CDR3 totals 15 residues. The CDR3 here is CASSQAKGDTYEQYF. The CDR3 DNA reads as TGTGCCAGCAGCCAAGCCAAGGGGGATACCTACGAGCAGTACTTC.

This clone was detected once. This chain joins TRBV11-1 and TRBJ2-7, with TRBD2 matching 9 bases. This CDR3 comprises 15 residues. CDR1 and CDR2 (germline): SGHAT, FQDESV (reference sequence). The ends lost 3 bases at V and 0 bases at J; junction bases unmatched: 3. CDR3 region: CASSFASGISYEQYF. DNA for the CDR3: TGTGCCAGCAGCTTTGCTAGCGGGATCTCCTACGAGCAGTACTTC.

The gene calls are TRBV6-1 and TRBJ2-3; weak D call: TRBD2 (6 bases). V was trimmed by 4 bases and J by 5 bases, leaving 10 bases between them. CDR3 length: 13 residues. The germline CDR1 and CDR2 sequences are MNHNS and SASEGT. CDR3 sequence reads: CASSGATRDTQYF. The CDR3 bases are TGTGCCAGCAGTGGGGCGACTAGAGATACGCAGTATTTT.

This clone was detected only a few times. The chain recombines TRBV2 with TRBJ2-7; the D gene is possibly TRBD2 (5 bases). The V gene lost 7 bases and the J gene lost 9 bases, with 25 bases spanning the gap. Germline V gives CDR1 SNHLY, CDR2 FYNNEI. The CDR3 spans 15 residues. CDR3 in amino acids: CASKQVLAGTLGQYF. In nucleotides, the CDR3 is TGTGCCAGCAAGCAGGTGCTAGCAGGAACCCTCGGGCAGTACTTC.

The J gene is TRBJ2-2, the V gene TRBV19; 11 nucleotides line up with TRBD2. V lost 3 bases, J lost 8 bases, and 23 bases stayed unmatched. Per germline, CDR1 LNHDA and CDR2 SQIVND (reference sequence). This CDR3 has 21 amino acids. CDR3 bases: TGTGCCAGTAGTATCAGGGGGCGAGCGACGAGTAGCGGGGGGGCTTCGGGGGAGCTGTTTTTT. Protein product: CASSIRGRATSSGGASGELFF.